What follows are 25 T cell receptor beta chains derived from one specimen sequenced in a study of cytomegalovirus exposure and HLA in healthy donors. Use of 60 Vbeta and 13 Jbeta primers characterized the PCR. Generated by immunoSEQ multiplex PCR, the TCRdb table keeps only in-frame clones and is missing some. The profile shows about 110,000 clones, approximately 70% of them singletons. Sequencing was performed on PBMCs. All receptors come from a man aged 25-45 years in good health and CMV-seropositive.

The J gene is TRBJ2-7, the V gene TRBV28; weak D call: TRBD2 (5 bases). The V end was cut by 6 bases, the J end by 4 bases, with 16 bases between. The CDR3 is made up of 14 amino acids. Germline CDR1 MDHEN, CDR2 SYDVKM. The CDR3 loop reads CASSTERGEYEQYV. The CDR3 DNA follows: TGTGCCAGCAGCACTGAACGGGGTGAATACGAGCAGTACGTC.

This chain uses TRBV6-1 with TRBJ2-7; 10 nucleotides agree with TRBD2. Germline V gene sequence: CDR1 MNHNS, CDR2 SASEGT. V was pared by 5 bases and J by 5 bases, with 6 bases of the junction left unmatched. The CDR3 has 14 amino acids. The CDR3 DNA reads TGTGCCAGCAGTCGAAGCGGGGGGGGTAACGAGCAGTACTTC. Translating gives CASSRSGGGNEQYF.

For the CDR3, the DNA is TGTGCCAGCAGTTTGGAGGGAACTAATGAAAAACTGTTTTTT. It is translated as CASSLEGTNEKLFF. V is TRBV27 and J is TRBJ1-4; D call uncertain. V dropped 3 bases and J dropped 1 base, with 6 bases sitting between them. This CDR3 contains 14 residues. Germline assignment: CDR1 MNHEY and CDR2 SMNVEV (reference sequence).

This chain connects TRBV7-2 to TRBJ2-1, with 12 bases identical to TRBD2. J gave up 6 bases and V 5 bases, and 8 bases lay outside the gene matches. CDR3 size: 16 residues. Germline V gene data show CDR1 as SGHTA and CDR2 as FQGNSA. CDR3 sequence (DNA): TGTGCCAGCAGCCCCCGGGGGACTAGCGGGTCCAATGAGCAGTTCTTC. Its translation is CASSPRGTSGSNEQFF.

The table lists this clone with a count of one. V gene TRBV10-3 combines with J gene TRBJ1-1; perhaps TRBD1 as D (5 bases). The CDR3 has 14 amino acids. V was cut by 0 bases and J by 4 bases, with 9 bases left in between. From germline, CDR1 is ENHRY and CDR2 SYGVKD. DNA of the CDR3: TGTGCCATCAGTGAGTCGGGGCAGGCCACTGAAGCTTTCTTT. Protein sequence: CAISESGQATEAFF.

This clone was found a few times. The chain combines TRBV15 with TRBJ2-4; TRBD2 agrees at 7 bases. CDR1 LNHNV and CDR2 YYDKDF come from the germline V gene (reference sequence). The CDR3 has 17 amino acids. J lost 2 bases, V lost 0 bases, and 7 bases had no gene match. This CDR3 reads CATSRDSREKTKNIQYF. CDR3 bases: TGTGCCACCAGCAGAGACTCGCGGGAGAAAACCAAAAACATTCAGTACTTC.

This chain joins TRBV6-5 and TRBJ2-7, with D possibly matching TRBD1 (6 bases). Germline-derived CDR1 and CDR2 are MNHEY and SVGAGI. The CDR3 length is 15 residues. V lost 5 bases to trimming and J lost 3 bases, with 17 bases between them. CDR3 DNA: TGTGCCAGCAGTATGTCCGGGACAACGGACTACGAGCAGTACTTC. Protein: CASSMSGTTDYEQYF.

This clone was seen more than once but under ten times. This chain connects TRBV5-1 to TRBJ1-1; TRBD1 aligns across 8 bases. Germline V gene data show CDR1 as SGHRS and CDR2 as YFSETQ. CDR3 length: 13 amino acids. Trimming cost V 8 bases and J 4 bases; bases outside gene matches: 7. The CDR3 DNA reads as TGCGCCAGTTCGACAGGGGAGCTCACTGAAGCTTTCTTT. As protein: CASSTGELTEAFF.

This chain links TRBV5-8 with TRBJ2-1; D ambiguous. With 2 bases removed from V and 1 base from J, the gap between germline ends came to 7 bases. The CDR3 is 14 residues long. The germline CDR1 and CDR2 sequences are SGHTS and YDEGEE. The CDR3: CASSFPISYNEQFF. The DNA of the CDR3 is TGTGCCAGCAGCTTTCCTATATCCTACAATGAGCAGTTCTTC.

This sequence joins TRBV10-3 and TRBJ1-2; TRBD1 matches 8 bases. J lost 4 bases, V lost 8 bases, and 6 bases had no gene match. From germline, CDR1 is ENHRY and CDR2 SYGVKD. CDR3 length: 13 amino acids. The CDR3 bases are TGTGCCATCCCGCGACAGGGGCTCTATGGCTACACCTTC. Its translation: CAIPRQGLYGYTF.

The CDR3: CASSPGTLSNQPQHF. The CDR3 region has the DNA TGTGCCAGCAGCCCCGGGACTCTTAGCAATCAGCCCCAGCATTTT. V and J are TRBV5-5 and TRBJ1-5; possible D gene TRBD1, 5 bases. The CDR3 spans 15 residues. Germline V gene lookup returns CDR1 SGHKS and CDR2 YYEKEE (reference sequence). The ends were cut back, 4 bases at V and 0 bases at J, with 11 bases in the middle.

CDR3 sequence (DNA): TGTGCCAGCAGCTTACTCCGCGGCGAAGTTGGTACGCAGTATTTT. This gives the protein CASSLLRGEVGTQYF. V gene TRBV7-8 combines with J gene TRBJ2-3; D ambiguous. Germline V gene sequence: CDR1 SGHVS, CDR2 FQNEAQ. V lost 2 bases and J 8 bases, leaving 17 bases between the germline ends. This CDR3 region has 15 residues.

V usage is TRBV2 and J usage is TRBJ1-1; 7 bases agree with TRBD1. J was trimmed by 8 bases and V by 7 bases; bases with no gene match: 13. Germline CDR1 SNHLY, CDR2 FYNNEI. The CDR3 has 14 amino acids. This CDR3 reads CASNYLGQGEEAFF. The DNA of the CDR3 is TGTGCCAGCAACTACCTAGGGCAGGGGGAGGAAGCTTTCTTT.

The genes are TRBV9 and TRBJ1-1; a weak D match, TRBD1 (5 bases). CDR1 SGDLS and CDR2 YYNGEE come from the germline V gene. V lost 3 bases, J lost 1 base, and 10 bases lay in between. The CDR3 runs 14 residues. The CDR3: CASSAPGGNTEAFF. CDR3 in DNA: TGTGCCAGCAGCGCCCCGGGGGGGAACACTGAAGCTTTCTTT.

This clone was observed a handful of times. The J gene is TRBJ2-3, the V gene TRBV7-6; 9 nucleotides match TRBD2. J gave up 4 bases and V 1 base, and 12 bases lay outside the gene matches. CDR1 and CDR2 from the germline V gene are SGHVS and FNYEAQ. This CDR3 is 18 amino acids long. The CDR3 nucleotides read TGTGCCAGCAGCTTAGTCGGCGACTTGGCGGGGGGGGCAGATACGCAGTATTTT. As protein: CASSLVGDLAGGADTQYF.

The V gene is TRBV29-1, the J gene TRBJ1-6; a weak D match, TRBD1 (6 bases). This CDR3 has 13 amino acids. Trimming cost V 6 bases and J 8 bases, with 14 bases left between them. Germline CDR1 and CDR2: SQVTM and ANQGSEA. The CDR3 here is CSVLTDRYSPLHF. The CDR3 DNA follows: TGCAGCGTCCTTACAGACAGGTATTCACCCCTCCACTTT. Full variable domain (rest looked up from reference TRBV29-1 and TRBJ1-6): SAVISQKPSRDICQRGTSLTIQCQVDSQVTMMFWYRQQPGQSLTLIATANQGSEATYESGFVIDKFPISRPNLTFSTLTVSNMSPEDSSIYLCSVLTDRYSPLHFGNGTRLTVT.

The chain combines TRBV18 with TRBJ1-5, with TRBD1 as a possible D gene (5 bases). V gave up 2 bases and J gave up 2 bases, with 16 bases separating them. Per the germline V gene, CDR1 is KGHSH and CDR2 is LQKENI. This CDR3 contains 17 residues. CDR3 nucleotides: TGTGCCAGCTCACCAAACGCGGGGAGGGGAGGCAATCAGCCCCAGCATTTT. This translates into CASSPNAGRGGNQPQHF.

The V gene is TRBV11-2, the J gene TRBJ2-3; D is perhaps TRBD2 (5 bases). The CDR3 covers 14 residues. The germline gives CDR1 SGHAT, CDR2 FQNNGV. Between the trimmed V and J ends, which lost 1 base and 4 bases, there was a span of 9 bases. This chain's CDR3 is CASSLAGYADTQYF. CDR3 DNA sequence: TGTGCCAGCAGCTTAGCGGGGTATGCAGATACGCAGTATTTT.

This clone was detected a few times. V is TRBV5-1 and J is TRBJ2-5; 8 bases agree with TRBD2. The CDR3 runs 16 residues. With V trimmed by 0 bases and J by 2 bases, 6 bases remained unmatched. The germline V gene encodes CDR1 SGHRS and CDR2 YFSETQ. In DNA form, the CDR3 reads TGCGCCAGCAGCTTGGGGAGCGGGGGCCCACAAGAGACCCAGTACTTC. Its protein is CASSLGSGGPQETQYF.

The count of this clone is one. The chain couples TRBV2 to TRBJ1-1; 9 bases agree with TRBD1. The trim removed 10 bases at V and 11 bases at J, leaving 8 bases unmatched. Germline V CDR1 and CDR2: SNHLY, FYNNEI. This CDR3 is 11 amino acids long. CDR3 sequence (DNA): TGTGCCACCACAGGGGGCATGGAGGCTTTCTTT. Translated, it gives CATTGGMEAFF.

The DNA for the CDR3 is TGCAGCGTTGTGGGGCAGATCACCGGGGAGCTGTTTTTT. Translating gives CSVVGQITGELFF. This chain uses TRBV29-1 with TRBJ2-2, with a possible D match to TRBD1 (5 bases). In germline, CDR1 is SQVTM, CDR2 ANQGSEA. The V and J ends lost 4 bases and 4 bases respectively, with 10 bases between them. The CDR3 length is 13 residues.

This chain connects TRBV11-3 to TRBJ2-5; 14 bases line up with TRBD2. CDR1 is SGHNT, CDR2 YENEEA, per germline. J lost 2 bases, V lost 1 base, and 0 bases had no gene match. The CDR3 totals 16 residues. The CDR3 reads CASSLGLAGGQETQYF. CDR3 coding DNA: TGTGCCAGCAGCTTAGGACTAGCGGGAGGGCAAGAGACCCAGTACTTC. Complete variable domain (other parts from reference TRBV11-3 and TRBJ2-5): EAGVVQSPRYKIIEKKQPVAFWCNPISGHNTLYWYLQNLGQGPELLIRYENEEAVDDSQLPKDRFSAERLKGVDSTLKIQPAELGDSAVYLCASSLGLAGGQETQYFGPGTRLLVL.

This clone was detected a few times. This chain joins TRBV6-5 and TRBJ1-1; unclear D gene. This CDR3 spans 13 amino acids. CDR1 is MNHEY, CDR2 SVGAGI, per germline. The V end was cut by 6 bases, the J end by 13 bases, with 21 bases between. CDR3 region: CASRRTREEDGFF. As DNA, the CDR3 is TGTGCCAGCAGGCGTACCCGGGAAGAAGATGGTTTCTTT.

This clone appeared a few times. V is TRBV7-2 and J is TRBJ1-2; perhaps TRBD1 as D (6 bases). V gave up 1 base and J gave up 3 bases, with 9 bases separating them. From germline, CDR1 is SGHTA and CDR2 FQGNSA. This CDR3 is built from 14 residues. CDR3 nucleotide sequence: TGTGCCAGCAGCTTAGGGCACAGGGACTATGGCTACACCTTC. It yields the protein CASSLGHRDYGYTF.

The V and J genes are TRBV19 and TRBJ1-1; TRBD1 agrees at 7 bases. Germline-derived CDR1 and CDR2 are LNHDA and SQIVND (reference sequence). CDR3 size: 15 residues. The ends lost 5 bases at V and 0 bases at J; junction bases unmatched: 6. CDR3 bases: TGTGCCAGTAGTTCGCCGGGACAGTTGAACACTGAAGCTTTCTTT. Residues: CASSSPGQLNTEAFF. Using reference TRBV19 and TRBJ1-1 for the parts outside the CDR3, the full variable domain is DGGITQSPKYLFRKEGQNVTLSCEQNLNHDAMYWYRQDPGQGLRLIYYSQIVNDFQKGDIAEGYSVSREKKESFPLTVTSAQKNPTAFYLCASSSPGQLNTEAFFGQGTRLTVV.